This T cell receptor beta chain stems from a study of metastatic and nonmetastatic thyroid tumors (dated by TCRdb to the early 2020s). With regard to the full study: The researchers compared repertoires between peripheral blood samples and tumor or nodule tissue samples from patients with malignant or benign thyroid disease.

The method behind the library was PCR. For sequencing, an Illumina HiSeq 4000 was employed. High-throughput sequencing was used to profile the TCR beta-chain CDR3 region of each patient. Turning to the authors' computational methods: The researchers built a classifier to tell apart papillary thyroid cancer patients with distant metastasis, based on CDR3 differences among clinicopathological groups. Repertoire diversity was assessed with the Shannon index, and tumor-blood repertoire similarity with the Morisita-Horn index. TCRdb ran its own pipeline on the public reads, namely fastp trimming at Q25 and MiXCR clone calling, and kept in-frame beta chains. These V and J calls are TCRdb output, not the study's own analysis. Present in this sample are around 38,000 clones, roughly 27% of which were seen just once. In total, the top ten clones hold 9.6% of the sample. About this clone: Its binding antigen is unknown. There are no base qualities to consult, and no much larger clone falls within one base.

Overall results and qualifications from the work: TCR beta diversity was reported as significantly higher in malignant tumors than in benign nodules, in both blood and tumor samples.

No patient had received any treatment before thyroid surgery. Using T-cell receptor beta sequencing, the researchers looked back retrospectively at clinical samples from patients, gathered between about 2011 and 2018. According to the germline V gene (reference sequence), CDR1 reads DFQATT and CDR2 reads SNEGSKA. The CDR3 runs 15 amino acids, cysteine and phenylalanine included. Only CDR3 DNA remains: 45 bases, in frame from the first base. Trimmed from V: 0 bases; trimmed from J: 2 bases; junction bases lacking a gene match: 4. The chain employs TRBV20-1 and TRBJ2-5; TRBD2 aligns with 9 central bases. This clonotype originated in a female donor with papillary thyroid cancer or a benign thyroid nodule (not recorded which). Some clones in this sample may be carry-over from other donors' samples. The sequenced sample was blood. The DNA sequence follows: TGCAGTGCTAGAGATCTGACTAGCGGACAAGAGACCCAGTACTTC. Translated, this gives CSARDLTSGQETQYF.